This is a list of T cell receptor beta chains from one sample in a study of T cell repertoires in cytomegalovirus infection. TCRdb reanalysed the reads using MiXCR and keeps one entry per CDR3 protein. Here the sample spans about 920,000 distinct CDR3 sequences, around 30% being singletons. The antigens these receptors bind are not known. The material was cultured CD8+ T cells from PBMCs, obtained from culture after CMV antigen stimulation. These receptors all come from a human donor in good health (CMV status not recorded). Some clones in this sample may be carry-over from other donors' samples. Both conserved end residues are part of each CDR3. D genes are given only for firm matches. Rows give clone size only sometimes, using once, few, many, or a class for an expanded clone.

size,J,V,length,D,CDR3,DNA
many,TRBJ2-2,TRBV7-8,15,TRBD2,CASKAGGPNSGELFF,TGTGCCAGCAAAGCGGGGGGGCCAAACAGCGGGGAGCTGTTTTTT
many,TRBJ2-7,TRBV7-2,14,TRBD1,CASSSRDSSYEQYF,TGTGCCAGCAGCTCCCGGGACAGCTCCTACGAGCAGTACTTC
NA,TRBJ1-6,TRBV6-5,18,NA,CASSVQVGLGSYNSPLHF,TGTGCCAGCAGTGTACAGGTGGGGCTAGGCTCCTATAATTCACCCCTCCACTTT
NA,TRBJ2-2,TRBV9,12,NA,CASGGVTGELFF,TGTGCCAGCGGGGGTGTCACCGGGGAGCTGTTTTTT
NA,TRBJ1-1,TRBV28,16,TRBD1,CASSLATGGDDTEAFF,TGTGCCAGCAGTTTAGCGACAGGGGGCGATGACACTGAAGCTTTCTTT
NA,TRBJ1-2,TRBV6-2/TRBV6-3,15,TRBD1,CAISGTGAEIDGYTF,TGTGCCATCTCCGGGACAGGGGCAGAAATTGATGGCTACACCTTC
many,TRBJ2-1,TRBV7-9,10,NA,CASPGDEQFF,TGTGCCTCTCCCGGGGATGAGCAGTTCTTC
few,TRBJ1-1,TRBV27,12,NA,CASSLIEGVAFF,TGTGCCAGCAGTTTGATTGAGGGGGTAGCTTTCTTT
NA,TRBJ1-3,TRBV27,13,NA,CASSPGDRNTIYF,TGTGCCAGCTCGCCCGGGGATAGAAACACCATATATTTT
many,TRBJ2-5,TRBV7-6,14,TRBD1,CASSYRGAQETQYF,TGTGCCAGCAGCTACAGGGGAGCCCAAGAGACCCAGTACTTC
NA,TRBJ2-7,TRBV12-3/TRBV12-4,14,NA,CASSLHPLGVGQYF,TGTGCCAGCAGTCTCCATCCCTTGGGGGTCGGGCAGTACTTC
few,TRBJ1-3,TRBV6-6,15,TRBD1,CASRDRASSGNTIYF,TGTGCCAGCAGGGACAGGGCCTCCTCTGGAAACACCATATATTTT
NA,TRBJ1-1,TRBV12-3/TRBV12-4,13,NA,CASSPLLLGEAFF,TGTGCCAGCAGTCCCCTCCTCCTCGGAGAAGCTTTCTTT
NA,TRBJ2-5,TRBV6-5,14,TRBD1,CASSSSGQKETQYF,TGTGCCAGCAGTTCCTCGGGACAGAAAGAGACCCAGTACTTC
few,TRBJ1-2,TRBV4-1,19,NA,CASSLLPGTSIGASYGYTF,TGCGCCAGCAGCCTGCTCCCCGGGACCTCAATAGGGGCTAGCTATGGCTACACCTTC
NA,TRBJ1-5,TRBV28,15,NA,CASSLSGQGLQPQHF,TGTGCCAGCAGTTTATCAGGGCAGGGTCTTCAGCCCCAGCATTTT
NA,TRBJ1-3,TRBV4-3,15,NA,CASSQDEMRGNTIYF,TGCGCCAGCAGCCAAGATGAGATGAGGGGAAACACCATATATTTT
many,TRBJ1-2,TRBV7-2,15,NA,CASSLGSGVGYGYTF,TGTGCCAGCAGCTTAGGCTCAGGGGTGGGCTATGGCTACACCTTC
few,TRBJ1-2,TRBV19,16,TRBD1,CASSPGQGKTLRGYTF,TGTGCCAGTAGTCCGGGACAGGGGAAGACTTTGCGTGGCTACACCTTC
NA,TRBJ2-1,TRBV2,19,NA,CARSDSDQFDRLWDNEQFF,TGTGCCAGAAGTGATTCGGACCAGTTTGATCGGCTGTGGGACAATGAGCAGTTCTTC
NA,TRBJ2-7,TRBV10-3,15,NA,CAISRGLEAPYEQYF,TGTGCCATCAGCAGGGGATTGGAGGCTCCCTACGAGCAGTACTTC
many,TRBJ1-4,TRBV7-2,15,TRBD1,CASRNPGQGAEKLFF,TGTGCCAGCAGAAACCCGGGACAGGGGGCGGAAAAACTGTTTTTT
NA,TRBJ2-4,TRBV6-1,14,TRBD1,CASSDRGRKNIQYF,TGTGCCAGCAGTGACAGGGGGCGCAAAAACATTCAGTACTTC
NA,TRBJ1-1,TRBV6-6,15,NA,CASSYVGELNTEAFF,TGTGCCAGCAGCTACGTGGGGGAACTGAACACTGAAGCTTTCTTT
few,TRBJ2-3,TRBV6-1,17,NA,CASSEAIVPDPTDTQYF,TGTGCCAGCAGTGAAGCTATAGTCCCAGACCCCACAGATACGCAGTATTTT
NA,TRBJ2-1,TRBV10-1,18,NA,CASSESIRRTSSYNEQFF,TGCGCCAGCAGTGAGTCGATCCGTCGCACGAGCTCCTACAATGAGCAGTTCTTC
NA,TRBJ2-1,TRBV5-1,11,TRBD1,CASSWGPDRVF,TGCGCCAGCAGCTGGGGCCCCGACAGGGTCTTC
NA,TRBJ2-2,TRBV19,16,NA,CASSIASIGHTGELFF,TGTGCCAGTAGTATAGCCTCTATAGGGCACACCGGGGAGCTGTTTTTT
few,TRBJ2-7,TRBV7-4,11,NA,CASSSLPEQYF,TGTGCCAGCAGCTCCCTTCCCGAGCAGTACTTC
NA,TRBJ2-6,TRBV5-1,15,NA,CASSSQISGANVLTF,TGCGCCAGCAGCTCACAGATCTCTGGGGCCAACGTCCTGACTTTC
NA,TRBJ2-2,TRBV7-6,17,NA,CASSRTAPGSLTGELFF,TGTGCTAGCAGTCGAACAGCCCCGGGGTCTCTCACCGGGGAGCTGTTTTTT
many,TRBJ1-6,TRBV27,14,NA,CASSFRQDNSPLHF,TGTGCCAGCAGTTTCCGACAGGATAATTCACCCCTCCACTTT
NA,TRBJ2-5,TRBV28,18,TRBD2,CASSYTHGVAGIQETQYF,TGTGCCAGCAGCTATACCCATGGGGTAGCGGGCATCCAAGAGACCCAGTACTTC
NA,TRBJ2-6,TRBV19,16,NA,CASRGGGISGANVLTF,TGTGCCAGTAGGGGGGGGGGCATCTCTGGGGCCAACGTCCTGACTTTC
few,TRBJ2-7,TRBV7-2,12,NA,CASSPAGDEQYF,TGTGCCAGCAGCCCGGCCGGGGACGAGCAGTACTTC
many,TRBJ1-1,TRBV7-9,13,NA,CASSLPGSTEAFF,TGTGCCAGCAGCTTACCAGGGAGCACTGAAGCTTTCTTT
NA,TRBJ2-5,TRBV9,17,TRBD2,CASSVRRGAGFQETQYF,TGTGCCAGCAGCGTTCGTAGGGGAGCGGGGTTCCAAGAGACCCAGTACTTC
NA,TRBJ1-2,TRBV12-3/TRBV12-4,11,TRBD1,CASGQGGSYTF,TGTGCCAGCGGACAGGGAGGAAGCTACACCTTC
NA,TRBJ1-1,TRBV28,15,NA,CASSTRRTPNTEAFF,TGTGCCAGCAGTACCCGCCGGACACCGAACACTGAAGCTTTCTTT
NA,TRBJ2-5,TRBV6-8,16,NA,CASMVHRPGTQETQYF,TGTGCCAGCATGGTGCACCGACCAGGGACCCAAGAGACCCAGTACTTC
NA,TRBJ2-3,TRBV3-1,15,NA,CASTSGSPGGDTQYF,TGTGCCAGCACCTCGGGGAGCCCCGGGGGAGATACGCAGTATTTT
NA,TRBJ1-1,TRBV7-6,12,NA,CASSSRQTEAFF,TGTGCCAGCAGCTCCCGACAAACTGAAGCTTTCTTT
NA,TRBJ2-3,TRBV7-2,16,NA,CASSFPGLPTADTQYF,TGTGCCAGCAGCTTCCCGGGCCTCCCAACGGCAGATACGCAGTATTTT
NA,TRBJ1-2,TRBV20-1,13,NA,CSARNPESYGYTF,TGCAGTGCTAGAAATCCAGAAAGCTATGGCTACACCTTC
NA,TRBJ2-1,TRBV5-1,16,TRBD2,CASSLVGSGSHNEQFF,TGCGCCAGCAGCTTGGTGGGTAGCGGGAGCCACAATGAGCAGTTCTTC